The rows below give T cell receptor beta chains drawn from one sample of a study of shared clonotypes between healthy human individuals. Profiled with immunoSEQ multiplex PCR; TCRdb holds only in-frame clones, not every one. The sample yields roughly 1,500,000 clones, just under 99% seen once. Sequenced material: naive CD4+ T cells sorted from blood. These receptors originate from a man younger than 40 in good health. The CDR3 runs from the conserved cysteine through the conserved F or W. D genes are given only for firm matches. Size tells how often a clone was seen (once, few, many) or the class of an expanded clone, and some rows leave it out.

.	TRBV5-1	19	.	TRBJ2-6	CASSLVFQGGSSGANVLTF	TGCGCCAGCAGCTTGGTTTTTCAGGGCGGATCCTCTGGGGCCAACGTCCTGACTTTC
.	TRBV19	14	.	TRBJ1-4	CATHPTGVNEKLFF	TGTGCCACCCACCCCACGGGGGTGAACGAAAAACTGTTTTTT
.	TRBV5-5	13	.	TRBJ2-7	CASSSRRDTEQYF	TGTGCCAGCAGCTCCCGCCGGGATACCGAGCAGTACTTC
.	TRBV7-9	15	TRBD1	TRBJ2-5	CASSLRTGAQETQYF	TGTGCCAGCAGCTTAAGGACAGGGGCGCAAGAGACCCAGTACTTC
.	TRBV6-4	16	.	TRBJ1-2	CASSPTGGHPGYGYTF	TGTGCCAGCAGTCCCACAGGAGGACACCCGGGGTATGGCTACACCTTC
.	TRBV11-2	13	.	TRBJ2-1	CASSLGIYNEQFF	TGTGCCAGCAGCTTAGGTATTTACAATGAGCAGTTCTTC
.	TRBV5-4	16	TRBD2	TRBJ2-1	CASSHSSSGSKYEQFF	TGTGCCAGCAGCCACTCCTCTAGCGGGAGTAAGTATGAGCAGTTCTTC
.	TRBV7-9	16	TRBD2	TRBJ2-2	CASSLLAGGPGGELFF	TGTGCCAGCAGCTTACTTGCGGGAGGGCCTGGCGGGGAGCTGTTTTTT
.	TRBV15	14	.	TRBJ1-1	CATSRGQGTTEAFF	TGTGCCACCAGCAGAGGTCAGGGGACCACTGAAGCTTTCTTT
.	TRBV29-1	18	TRBD2	TRBJ2-1	CSVLGGGLAGVGYNEQFF	TGCAGCGTTCTTGGGGGGGGACTAGCGGGAGTAGGCTACAATGAGCAGTTCTTC
.	TRBV10-3	14	.	TRBJ2-3	CAISPRGNTDTQYF	TGTGCCATCAGTCCACGTGGGAACACGGATACGCAGTATTTT
.	TRBV27	19	TRBD1	TRBJ2-3	CASSLSRRTGYRGTDTQYF	TGTGCCAGCAGTTTATCACGTAGGACAGGCTACCGGGGCACAGATACGCAGTATTTT
.	TRBV6-6	15	TRBD1	TRBJ1-4	CASSYTGTGKEKLFF	TGTGCCAGCAGTTACACCGGGACAGGGAAGGAAAAACTGTTTTTT
.	TRBV19	16	TRBD2	TRBJ2-3	CASKMGLLASTDTQYF	TGTGCCAGTAAAATGGGACTACTCGCTAGCACAGATACGCAGTATTTT
.	TRBV28	13	.	TRBJ1-1	CASSLGPNTEAFF	TGTGCCAGCAGTTTAGGTCCAAACACTGAAGCTTTCTTT
.	TRBV28	12	.	TRBJ2-2	CASRSPGGELFF	TGTGCCAGCAGGTCTCCGGGCGGGGAGCTGTTTTTT
.	TRBV9	17	.	TRBJ2-5	CASSPDPSGGLLETQYF	TGTGCCAGCAGCCCGGACCCAAGCGGAGGTTTGTTAGAGACCCAGTACTTC
once	TRBV5-5	17	.	TRBJ1-5	CASSLAPWAGRNQPQHF	TGTGCCAGCAGCTTGGCCCCTTGGGCAGGGAGGAATCAGCCCCAGCATTTT
.	TRBV10-2	13	.	TRBJ1-4	CASRIDEIEKLFF	TGCGCCAGCAGAATAGACGAGATTGAAAAACTGTTTTTT
.	TRBV27	20	.	TRBJ1-4	CASSFRRPKRRGFGNEKLFF	TGTGCCAGCAGTTTTAGGAGACCCAAGAGGAGGGGGTTTGGTAATGAAAAACTGTTTTTT
.	TRBV5-1	14	TRBD1	TRBJ1-2	CASSLIRGEFGYTF	TGCGCCAGCAGCTTAATCAGGGGGGAGTTCGGCTACACCTTC
.	TRBV14	13	.	TRBJ1-1	CASSQGGGFEAFF	TGTGCCAGCAGCCAAGGTGGGGGGTTTGAAGCTTTCTTT
.	TRBV7-7	14	TRBD1	TRBJ2-7	CASSPGDRGYEQYF	TGTGCCAGCAGTCCAGGGGACAGGGGGTACGAGCAGTACTTC
.	TRBV5-1	16	TRBD2	TRBJ2-1	CASSLAASGSLNEQFF	TGCGCCAGCAGCTTGGCAGCTAGCGGGAGTCTCAATGAGCAGTTCTTC
.	TRBV10-3	16	TRBD2	TRBJ2-5	CAISAGLAGGGETQYF	TGTGCCATCAGTGCCGGACTAGCGGGAGGAGGAGAGACCCAGTACTTC
.	TRBV28	13	.	TRBJ2-2	CASTYLGTGELFF	TGTGCCAGCACTTACCTGGGCACCGGGGAGCTGTTTTTT
.	TRBV29-1	14	TRBD1	TRBJ2-7	CSVDTGTGSYEQYF	TGCAGCGTTGATACCGGGACAGGGTCTTACGAGCAGTACTTC
once	TRBV2	14	.	TRBJ1-2	CASSEARTAYGYTF	TGTGCCAGCAGTGAAGCCCGGACAGCCTATGGCTACACCTTC
.	TRBV18	13	.	TRBJ1-4	CASSSTRTEKLFF	TGTGCCAGCTCATCGACACGGACAGAAAAACTGTTTTTT
.	TRBV7-9	15	.	TRBJ2-3	CASSLVPAGTDTQYF	TGTGCCAGCAGCTTAGTCCCGGCAGGCACAGATACGCAGTATTTT
.	TRBV5-1	14	.	TRBJ1-1	CASSLETKNTEAFF	TGCGCCAGCAGCTTGGAAACAAAGAACACTGAAGCTTTCTTT
.	TRBV19	13	.	TRBJ2-7	CASRARSSYEQYF	TGTGCCAGTAGGGCCAGAAGCTCCTACGAGCAGTACTTC
.	TRBV18	14	.	TRBJ2-7	CASSRTEITYEQYF	TGTGCCAGCTCAAGGACAGAAATTACCTACGAGCAGTACTTC
.	TRBV7-9	14	TRBD1	TRBJ2-5	CASSQDRGRETQYF	TGTGCCAGCAGCCAGGACAGGGGGCGAGAGACCCAGTACTTC
.	TRBV11-3	16	TRBD1	TRBJ2-2	CASSPRQGVDTGELFF	TGTGCCAGCAGCCCAAGACAGGGAGTGGACACCGGGGAGCTGTTTTTT
few	TRBV28	16	TRBD2	TRBJ2-2	CASSSGLAGVIGELFF	TGTGCCAGCAGTTCTGGACTAGCGGGAGTCATCGGGGAGCTGTTTTTT
.	TRBV9	13	.	TRBJ2-5	CASSVGGWETQYF	TGTGCCAGCAGCGTAGGAGGGTGGGAGACCCAGTACTTC
.	TRBV5-6	16	.	TRBJ2-3	CASSPGTPRGTDTQYF	TGTGCCAGCAGCCCCGGGACTCCCCGTGGCACAGATACGCAGTATTTT
.	TRBV5-6	11	.	TRBJ1-1	CASSLGGSAFF	TGTGCCAGCAGCTTGGGGGGCAGCGCTTTCTTT
.	TRBV5-1	14	.	TRBJ2-1	CASSLDVRHNEQFF	TGCGCCAGCAGCTTGGATGTGCGGCACAATGAGCAGTTCTTC
.	TRBV7-2	14	.	TRBJ2-4	CASSTDRAKNIQYF	TGTGCCAGCAGCACAGACAGGGCCAAAAACATTCAGTACTTC
.	TRBV5-1	15	.	TRBJ2-5	CASSPAATGGETQYF	TGCGCCAGCAGCCCAGCCGCTACCGGGGGAGAGACCCAGTACTTC
.	TRBV7-9	14	.	TRBJ2-7	CASSSPLGTYEQYF	TGTGCCAGCAGCTCTCCGCTGGGGACCTACGAGCAGTACTTC
.	TRBV27	15	TRBD2	TRBJ2-1	CASGKAGGTYNEQFF	TGTGCCAGCGGAAAAGCGGGAGGGACCTACAATGAGCAGTTCTTC
once	TRBV18	15	.	TRBJ1-5	CASSSRDAYNQPQHF	TGTGCCAGCTCATCCCGGGACGCCTACAATCAGCCCCAGCATTTT
.	TRBV30	12	.	TRBJ2-7	CAWSVISYEQYF	TGTGCCTGGAGTGTGATCTCCTACGAGCAGTACTTC
.	TRBV10-3	13	TRBD1	TRBJ2-1	CATETGYNNEQFF	TGTGCCACCGAGACAGGGTATAACAATGAGCAGTTCTTC
.	TRBV5-1	15	.	TRBJ1-1	CASSLALQSNTEAFF	TGCGCCAGCAGCTTGGCGTTACAGTCCAACACTGAAGCTTTCTTT